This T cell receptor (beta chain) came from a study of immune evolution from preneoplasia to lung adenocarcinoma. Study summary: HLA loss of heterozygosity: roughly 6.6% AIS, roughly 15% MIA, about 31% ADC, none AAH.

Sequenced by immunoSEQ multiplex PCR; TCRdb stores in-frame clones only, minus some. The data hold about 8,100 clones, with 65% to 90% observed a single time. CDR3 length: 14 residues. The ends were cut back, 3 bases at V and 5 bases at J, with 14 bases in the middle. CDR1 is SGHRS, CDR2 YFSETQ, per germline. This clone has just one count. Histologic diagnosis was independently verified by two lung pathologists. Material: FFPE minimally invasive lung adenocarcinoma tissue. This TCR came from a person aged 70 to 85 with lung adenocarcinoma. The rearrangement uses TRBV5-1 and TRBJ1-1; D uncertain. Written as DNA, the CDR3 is TGCGCCAGCAGCTCGGATCTTCTGAGAACTGAAGCTTTCTTT. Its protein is CASSSDLLRTEAFF. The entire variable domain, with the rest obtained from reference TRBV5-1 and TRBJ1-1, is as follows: KAGVTQTPRYLIKTRGQQVTLSCSPISGHRSVSWYQQTPGQGLQFLFEYFSETQRNKGNFPGRFSGRQFSNSRSEMNVSTLELGDSALYLCASSSDLLRTEAFFGQGTRLTVV.